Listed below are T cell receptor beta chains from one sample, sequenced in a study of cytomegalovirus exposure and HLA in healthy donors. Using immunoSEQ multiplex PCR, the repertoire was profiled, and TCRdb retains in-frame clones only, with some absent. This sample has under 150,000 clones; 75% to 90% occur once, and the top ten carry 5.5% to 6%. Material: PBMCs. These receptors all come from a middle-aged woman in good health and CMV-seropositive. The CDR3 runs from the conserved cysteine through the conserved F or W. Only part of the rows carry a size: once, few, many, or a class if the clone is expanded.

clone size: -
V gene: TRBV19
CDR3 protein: CASSIAGRSYEQYF

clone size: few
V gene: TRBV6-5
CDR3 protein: CASSYLSGANVLTF

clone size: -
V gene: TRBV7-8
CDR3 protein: CASSPGTVYEQYF

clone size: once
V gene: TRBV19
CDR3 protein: CASTDHASGMGPSTDTQYF

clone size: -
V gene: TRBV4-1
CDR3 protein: CASSQTGMSNYGYTF

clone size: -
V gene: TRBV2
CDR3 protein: CASSEGRGQGETQYF

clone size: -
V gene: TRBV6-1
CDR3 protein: CASSRRQNTEAFF

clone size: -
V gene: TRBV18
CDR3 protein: CASSLTESSYNEQFF

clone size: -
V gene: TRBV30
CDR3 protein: CAWSVRGRLVF

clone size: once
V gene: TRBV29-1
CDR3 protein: CSVGVWENTEAFF

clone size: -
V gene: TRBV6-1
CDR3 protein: CASSEAAAGGSMNTEAFF

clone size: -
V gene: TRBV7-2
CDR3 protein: CASSSVFFRGPNEQYF

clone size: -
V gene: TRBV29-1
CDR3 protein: CSVDPSGSAPFF

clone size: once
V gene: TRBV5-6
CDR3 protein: CASSWGQGPSSGANVLTF

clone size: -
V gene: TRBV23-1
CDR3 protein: CASSQRDRGIATEAFF

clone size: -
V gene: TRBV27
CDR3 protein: CASSSGTGNNEQFF

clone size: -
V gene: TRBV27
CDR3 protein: CASSRTGDIFFYEQYF

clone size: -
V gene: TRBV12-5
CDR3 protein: CASGLVTGTYSNQPQHF

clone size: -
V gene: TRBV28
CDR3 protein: CASSPTGGLIRNQPQHF

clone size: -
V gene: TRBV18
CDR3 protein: CASSPSRGSEAFF

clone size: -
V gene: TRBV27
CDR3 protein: CASRGPRDSGLPLHF

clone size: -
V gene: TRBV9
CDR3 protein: CASSGGQKSYEQYF

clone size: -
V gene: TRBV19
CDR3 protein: CASSDRDRDSPLHF

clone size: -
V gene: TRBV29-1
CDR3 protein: CSVEEGRGYTF

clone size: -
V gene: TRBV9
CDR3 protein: CASKRSGDETQYF

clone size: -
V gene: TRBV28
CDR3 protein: CASSFLDFDQPQHF

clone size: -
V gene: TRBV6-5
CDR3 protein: CASSPNRGMNTEAFF

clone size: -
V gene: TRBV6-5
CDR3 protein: CASSPGLAGYEQYF

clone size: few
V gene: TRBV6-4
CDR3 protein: CASRGSGPYNEQFF

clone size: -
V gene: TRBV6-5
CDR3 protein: CASRQSGLFTYEQYF

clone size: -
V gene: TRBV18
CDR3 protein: CASSRTLGQDHSNQPQHF

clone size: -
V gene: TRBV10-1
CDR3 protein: CASSDTGTEAFF

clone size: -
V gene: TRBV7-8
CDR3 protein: CASKGRSEQFF

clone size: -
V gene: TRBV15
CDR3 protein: CATSERGAGGRAFYEQYF

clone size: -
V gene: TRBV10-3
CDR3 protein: CAISDTGRLSETQYF

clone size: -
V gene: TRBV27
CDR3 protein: CASSLPGAYEQYF

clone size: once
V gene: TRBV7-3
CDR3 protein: CASSLEPGGSAEAFF

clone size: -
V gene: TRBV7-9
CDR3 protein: CASSHGTSGFF

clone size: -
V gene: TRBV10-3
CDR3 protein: CAISSSGGPLEDTQYF

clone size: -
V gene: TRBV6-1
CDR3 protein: CASSETGSYGYTF